These T cell receptor beta chains were read from a single sample in a study of T cell repertoires in cytomegalovirus infection. TCRdb reprocessed the reads via MiXCR and lists one record per CDR3 protein. Of about 98,000 distinct CDR3 sequences listed, more than 15% are singletons. Sequencing was done on a sample of PBMCs. These receptors all come from a human donor in good health (CMV status not recorded). Some clones in this sample may be carry-over from other donors' samples. The CDR3 runs from the conserved cysteine through the conserved F or W. The D gene is left open where the match is weak. A row's size may be missing; if present it is once, few, many or a size class.

>many|TRBV12-3/TRBV12-4|TRBJ2-2|.
TGTGCCAGCTCACCCTTCATAGGTACGAACACCGGGGAGCTGTTTTTT
CASSPFIGTNTGELFF
>many|TRBV7-6|TRBJ1-2|.
TGTGCCAGCAGCTTAGGGGGTAGGGGCTACACCTTC
CASSLGGRGYTF
>few|TRBV6-2/TRBV6-3|TRBJ2-2|.
TGTGCCAGCGGCCCATCAACGAACACCGGGGAGCTGTTTTTT
CASGPSTNTGELFF
>many|TRBV27|TRBJ1-5|.
TGTGCCAGCAGTGGCAGAACTGGACAGCCCCAGCATTTT
CASSGRTGQPQHF
>many|TRBV7-2|TRBJ2-3|.
TGTGCCAGCAGGGGGGACCTGAGCACAGATACGCAGTATTTT
CASRGDLSTDTQYF
>few|TRBV15|TRBJ1-2|.
TGTGCCACCAGTCAGGGGACTAACTATGGCTACACCTTC
CATSQGTNYGYTF
>many|TRBV7-2|TRBJ1-2|.
TGTGCCAGCAGCCCCCGTGACGGCTATGGCTACACCTTC
CASSPRDGYGYTF
>few|TRBV4-1|TRBJ2-1|.
TGCGCCAGCAGCCCGGCACCGAGCTCCTACAATGAGCAGTTCTTC
CASSPAPSSYNEQFF
>.|TRBV5-6|TRBJ1-5|TRBD1
TGTGCCAGCAGCTTGGGTCAGGGGGCGCATCAGCCCCAGCATTTT
CASSLGQGAHQPQHF
>.|TRBV6-1|TRBJ2-5|.
TGTGCCAGCAGTGAAGTAGGCCTGCAAGAGACCCAGTACTTC
CASSEVGLQETQYF
>.|TRBV6-6|TRBJ2-1|.
TGTGCCAGCAGTTATCTTCCGTCCAATGAGCAGTTCTTC
CASSYLPSNEQFF
>many|TRBV4-2|TRBJ2-3|TRBD2
TGTGCCAGCAGCCCGGGCGGGGGGCCCACAGATACGCAGTATTTT
CASSPGGGPTDTQYF
>many|TRBV7-2|TRBJ1-3|.
TGTGCCAGCAGCTGGGGGGAGCCAAACTCTGGAAACACCATATATTTT
CASSWGEPNSGNTIYF
>many|TRBV7-2|TRBJ1-2|.
TGTGCCAGCAGCCCGCGAGGGACGGAGTATGGCTACACCTTC
CASSPRGTEYGYTF
>many|TRBV19|TRBJ1-1|.
TGTGCCAGCCGAGCTACAGGGCCAGGGAACACTGAAGCTTTCTTT
CASRATGPGNTEAFF
>.|TRBV6-2/TRBV6-3|TRBJ2-1|TRBD2
TGTGCCAGCAGTTACCCCCAGCGGGGGGTTAATGAGCAGTTCTTC
CASSYPQRGVNEQFF
>few|TRBV28|TRBJ2-1|.
TGTGCCAGCAGTGCTCGGGGGGACAAGGATTACAATGAGCAGTTCTTC
CASSARGDKDYNEQFF
>many|TRBV7-8|TRBJ1-6|TRBD1
TGTGCCAGCAGCTTAGCGGACAGGGTCCTTAGCTCCTATAATTCACCCCTCCACTTT
CASSLADRVLSSYNSPLHF
>few|TRBV19|TRBJ1-2|.
TGTGCCAGTAACGGAATGGATGTGGGGAGCTATGGCTACACCTTC
CASNGMDVGSYGYTF
>few|TRBV20-1|TRBJ1-1|.
TGCAGTGCTAGAGATAACACTGAAGCTTTCTTT
CSARDNTEAFF
>many|TRBV7-9|TRBJ2-7|TRBD2
TGTGCCAGCAGCACAGGACTAGAACGATCCCCCTACGAGCAGTACTTC
CASSTGLERSPYEQYF
>many|TRBV11-2|TRBJ2-5|.
TGTGCCAGCAGTCCACGGGGAGGTCTGGAGACCCAGTACTTC
CASSPRGGLETQYF
>.|TRBV28|TRBJ2-6|TRBD1
TGTGCCAGCAGGAGGAGACAGGGCCCTCCCGGGGCCAACGTCCTGACTTTC
CASRRRQGPPGANVLTF
>few|TRBV20-1|TRBJ1-2|.
TGCAGTTATGACAGTCCTAACTATGGCTACACCTTC
CSYDSPNYGYTF
>.|TRBV5-4|TRBJ1-1|TRBD1
TGTGCCAGCAGCTATCAAACAGGGGGGGACACTGAAGCTTTCTTT
CASSYQTGGDTEAFF
>many|TRBV7-2|TRBJ2-2|.
TGTGCCAGCAGCCCCGGGGGTACCGGGGAGCTGTTTTTT
CASSPGGTGELFF
>.|TRBV19|TRBJ2-2|.
TGTGCCAGTAGTATCGGGCAGGGCGCCGGGGAGCTGTTTTTT
CASSIGQGAGELFF